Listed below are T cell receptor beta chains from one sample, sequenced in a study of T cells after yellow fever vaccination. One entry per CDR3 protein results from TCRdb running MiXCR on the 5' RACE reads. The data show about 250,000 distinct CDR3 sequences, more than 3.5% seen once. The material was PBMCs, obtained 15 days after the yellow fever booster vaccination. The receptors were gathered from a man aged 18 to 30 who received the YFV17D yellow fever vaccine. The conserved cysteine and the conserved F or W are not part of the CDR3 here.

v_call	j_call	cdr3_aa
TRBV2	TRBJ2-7	ASSTGTGRRITYEQY
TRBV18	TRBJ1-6	ASSPPEGPPLH
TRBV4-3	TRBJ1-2	ASSHRDGNYGYT
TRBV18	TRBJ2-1	ASSPAGTSGRRQF
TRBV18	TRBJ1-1	ASSPGTGSMNTEAF
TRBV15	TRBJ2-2	ATSRDLGGLTNTGELF
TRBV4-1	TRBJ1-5	ASSQAGLNQPQH
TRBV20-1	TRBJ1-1	SAATEHHTEAF
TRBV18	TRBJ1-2	ASSLKTRDGDGYT
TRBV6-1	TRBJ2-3	AGQGFSDTQY
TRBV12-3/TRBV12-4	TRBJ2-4	ASSLVSGFENIQY
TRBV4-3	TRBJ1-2	ASSQDSESSYGYT
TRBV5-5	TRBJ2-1	ASGRNEQF
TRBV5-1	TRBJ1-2	ASSSTGTGTYGYT
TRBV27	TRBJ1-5	ASKKTGGALVPQH